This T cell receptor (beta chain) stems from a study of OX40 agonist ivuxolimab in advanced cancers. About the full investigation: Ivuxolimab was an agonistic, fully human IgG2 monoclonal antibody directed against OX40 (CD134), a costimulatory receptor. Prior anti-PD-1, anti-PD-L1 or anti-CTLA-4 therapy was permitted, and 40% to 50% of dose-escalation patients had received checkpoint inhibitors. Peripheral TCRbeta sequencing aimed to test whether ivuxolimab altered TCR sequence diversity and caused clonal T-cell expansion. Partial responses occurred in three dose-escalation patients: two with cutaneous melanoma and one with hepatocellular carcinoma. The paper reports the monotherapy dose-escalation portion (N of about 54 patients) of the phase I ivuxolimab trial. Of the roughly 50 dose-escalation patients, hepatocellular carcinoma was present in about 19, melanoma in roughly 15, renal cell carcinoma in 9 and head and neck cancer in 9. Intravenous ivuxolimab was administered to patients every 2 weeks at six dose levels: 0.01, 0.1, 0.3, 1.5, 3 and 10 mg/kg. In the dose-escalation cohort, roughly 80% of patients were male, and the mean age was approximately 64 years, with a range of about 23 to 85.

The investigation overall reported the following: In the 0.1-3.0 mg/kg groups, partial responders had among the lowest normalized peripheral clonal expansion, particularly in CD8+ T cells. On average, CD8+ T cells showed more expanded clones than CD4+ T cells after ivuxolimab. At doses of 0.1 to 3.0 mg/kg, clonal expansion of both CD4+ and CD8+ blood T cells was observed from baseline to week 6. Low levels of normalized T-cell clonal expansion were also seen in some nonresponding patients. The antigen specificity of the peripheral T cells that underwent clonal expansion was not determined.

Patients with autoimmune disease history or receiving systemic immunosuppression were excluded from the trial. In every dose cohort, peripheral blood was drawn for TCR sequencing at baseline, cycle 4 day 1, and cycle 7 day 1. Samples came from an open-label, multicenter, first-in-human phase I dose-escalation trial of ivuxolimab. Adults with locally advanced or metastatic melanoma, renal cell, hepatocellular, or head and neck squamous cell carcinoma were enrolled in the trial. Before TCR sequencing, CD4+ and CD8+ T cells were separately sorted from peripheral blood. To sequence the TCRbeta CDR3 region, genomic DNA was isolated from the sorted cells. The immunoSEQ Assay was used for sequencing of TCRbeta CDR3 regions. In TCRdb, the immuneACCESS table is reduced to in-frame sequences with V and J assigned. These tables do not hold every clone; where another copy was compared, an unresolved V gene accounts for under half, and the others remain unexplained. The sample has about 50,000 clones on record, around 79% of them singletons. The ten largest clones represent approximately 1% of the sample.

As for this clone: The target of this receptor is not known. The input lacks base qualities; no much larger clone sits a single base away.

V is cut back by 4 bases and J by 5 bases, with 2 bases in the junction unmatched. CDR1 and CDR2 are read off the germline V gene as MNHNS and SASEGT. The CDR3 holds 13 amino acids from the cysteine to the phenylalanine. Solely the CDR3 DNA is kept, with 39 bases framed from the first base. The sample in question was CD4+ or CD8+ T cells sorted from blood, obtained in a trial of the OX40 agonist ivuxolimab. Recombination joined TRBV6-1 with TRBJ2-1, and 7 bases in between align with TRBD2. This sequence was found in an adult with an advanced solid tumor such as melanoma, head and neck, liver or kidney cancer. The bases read TGTGCCAGCAGTGGGGACTACAACAATGAGCAGTTCTTC. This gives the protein CASSGDYNNEQFF.